The present entry profiles one TCR beta chain with its context. Germline V gene data show CDR1 as DFQATT and CDR2 as SNEGSKA (reference sequence). V lost 6 bases to trimming and J lost 3 bases; unmatched junction nucleotides: 1. The CDR3 runs 11 residues. A second PCR of 7 to 11 cycles used a sample-barcoded 5' primer and a J-beta primer mix. Every cDNA molecule carried a tag from a template-switch adaptor bearing 12 random nucleotides. All samples yielded 3 million or more CDR3-containing paired-end reads. TCRdb ran MiXCR on the 5' RACE reads and lists one entry per CDR3 protein. The table records about 1.8 million distinct CDR3 sequences, around half of them present only once. This sample is part of a study of blood T cells in healthy people across ages. About the research overall: There was about one barcoded beta molecule captured by template switching per two T cells.

The clonotype comes from a woman aged 35 to 49 in good health. Sequenced: blood. The gene calls are TRBV20-1 and TRBJ2-5; 7 nucleotides align to TRBD1. CDR3 residues: CSATGKETQYF. The CDR3 DNA reads as TGCAGTGCGACAGGGAAAGAGACCCAGTACTTC.